The 13 T cell receptor beta chains presented below share a single source sample, sequenced in a study of technical replicates of blood from a few donors. Only in-frame clones appear in the TCRdb table, and some are missing; sequencing was by immunoSEQ multiplex PCR. The profile shows under 70,000 clones, roughly 92% of them singletons. The sequencing sample was made of T cells isolated from PBMCs. Source of these receptors: a human donor in good health.

This clone was picked up one time. The chain carries TRBV19 and TRBJ2-5; 9 positions match TRBD1. The CDR3 runs to 15 residues. V shed 2 bases and J 5 bases; nucleotides not matched to a gene: 6. Germline-derived CDR1 and CDR2 are LNHDA and SQIVND (reference sequence). Here the CDR3 reads CASSIWGQGQETQYF. DNA of the CDR3: TGTGCCAGTAGTATATGGGGACAGGGACAGGAGACCCAGTACTTC.

The chain couples TRBV6-1 to TRBJ1-1; D is perhaps TRBD1 (5 bases). CDR3 length: 13 amino acids. V lost 3 bases and J lost 3, with 8 bases in between. CDR1 is MNHNS and CDR2 is SASEGT in the germline V gene. As DNA, the CDR3 is TGTGCCAGCAGTGATCAGGGCTACACTGAAGCTTTCTTT. This codes for CASSDQGYTEAFF.

The V and J genes are TRBV14 and TRBJ1-3; D is uncertain. With 6 bases removed from V and 0 bases from J, the gap between germline ends came to 12 bases. Germline CDR1 reads SGHDN; CDR2 reads FVKESK. The CDR3 loop spans 15 amino acids. The CDR3: CASRQTGISGNTIYF. As DNA, the CDR3 is TGTGCCAGCAGACAAACCGGGATCTCTGGAAACACCATATATTTT.

This clone was found a few times. This chain connects TRBV28 to TRBJ2-7; 9 bases are shared with TRBD2. CDR1 is MDHEN and CDR2 is SYDVKM in the germline V gene. CDR3 size: 16 residues. With 2 bases clipped from V and 0 bases from J, the junction kept 5 bases outside the gene matches. CDR3 nucleotide sequence: TGTGCCAGCAGTTTACTGAGTAGCGGGAGCTCCTACGAGCAGTACTTC. Its translation: CASSLLSSGSSYEQYF. The complete variable domain, with remaining parts taken from reference TRBV28 and TRBJ2-7, reads DVKVTQSSRYLVKRTGEKVFLECVQDMDHENMFWYRQDPGLGLRLIYFSYDVKMKEKGDIPEGYSVSREKKERFSLILESASTNQTSMYLCASSLLSSGSSYEQYFGPGTRLTVT.

The rearrangement joins TRBV5-1 to TRBJ1-3; a possible D gene is TRBD1 (6 bases). The CDR3 sequence is 14 residues long. V lost 1 base to trimming and J lost 3 bases, with 8 bases between them. Germline CDR1 is SGHRS and CDR2 is YFSETQ. The CDR3 loop is CASSLQGSGNTIYF. CDR3 bases: TGCGCCAGCAGCTTGCAGGGGAGTGGAAACACCATATATTTT.

The rearrangement links TRBV5-1 to TRBJ2-3, with no clear D. Between the trimmed V and J ends, which lost 4 bases and 5 bases, there was a span of 20 bases. Germline V gene lookup returns CDR1 SGHRS and CDR2 YFSETQ. The CDR3 runs 16 residues. DNA for the CDR3: TGCGCCAGCAGCCCCCAGGTGGTGATAGTCCTAGATACGCAGTATTTT. Encoded protein: CASSPQVVIVLDTQYF.

DNA of the CDR3: TGTGCCAGCAGCTTAGCTAGCGGGAGGTACAATGAGCAGTTCTTC. It yields the protein CASSLASGRYNEQFF. The rearrangement joins TRBV7-2 to TRBJ2-1; TRBD2 aligns across 10 bases. CDR1 is SGHTA, CDR2 FQGNSA, per germline. V dropped 0 bases and J dropped 4; count of bases not matched to a gene: 0. This CDR3 has 15 amino acids.

The chain carries TRBV5-1 and TRBJ2-7; D gene unclear. V lost 0 bases and J 2 bases, leaving 12 bases between the germline ends. CDR1 and CDR2 from the germline V gene are SGHRS and YFSETQ. This CDR3 spans 15 amino acids. The CDR3 protein is CASSLADSTAYEQYF. CDR3 sequence (DNA): TGCGCCAGCAGCTTGGCCGATAGTACAGCCTACGAGCAGTACTTC. Using reference TRBV5-1 and TRBJ2-7 for the parts outside the CDR3, the full variable domain is KAGVTQTPRYLIKTRGQQVTLSCSPISGHRSVSWYQQTPGQGLQFLFEYFSETQRNKGNFPGRFSGRQFSNSRSEMNVSTLELGDSALYLCASSLADSTAYEQYFGPGTRLTVT.

V is TRBV9 and J is TRBJ1-1, with TRBD1 identical over 7 bases. Trimming cost V 2 bases and J 1 base; bases outside gene matches: 2. The CDR3 is 14 residues long. Germline CDR1 and CDR2: SGDLS and YYNGEE. CDR3 DNA sequence: TGTGCCAGCAGCGTCAGGGGGACGAACACTGAAGCTTTCTTT. It yields the protein CASSVRGTNTEAFF.

The genes are TRBV11-3 and TRBJ1-1; D unresolved. Germline V gene sequence: CDR1 SGHNT, CDR2 YENEEA. The CDR3 covers 14 residues. V gave up 3 bases and J gave up 1 base, with 9 bases separating them. The DNA of the CDR3 is TGTGCCAGCAGCTTCGGAGTTGAGAACACTGAAGCTTTCTTT. This codes for CASSFGVENTEAFF.

The V and J genes are TRBV6-1 and TRBJ2-7; D is uncertain. Trimming removed 4 bases from V and 0 bases from J, with 4 bases in between. The length of the CDR3 is 12 residues. The germline V gene encodes CDR1 MNHNS and CDR2 SASEGT. Here the CDR3 reads CASSVSSYEQYF. The CDR3 coding sequence is TGTGCCAGCAGTGTATCCTCCTACGAGCAGTACTTC.

The table lists this clone with a few counts. The genes are TRBV4-2 and TRBJ1-2; D is possibly TRBD1 (6 bases). This CDR3 is built from 13 residues. CDR1 is LGHNA and CDR2 is YNFKEQ in the germline V gene. V gave up 2 bases and J gave up 8 bases, with 12 bases separating them. The CDR3 loop is CASSQSQGSGYTF. The CDR3 DNA sequence: TGTGCCAGCAGCCAATCTCAGGGGTCGGGCTACACCTTC.

This clone has a handful of counts. The chain employs TRBV4-1 and TRBJ1-5; TRBD1 is a possible D gene (6 bases). There are 15 residues in the CDR3. The ends were cut back, 4 bases at V and 5 bases at J, with 15 bases in the middle. Germline V gives CDR1 MGHRA, CDR2 YSYEKL. In DNA form, the CDR3 reads TGCGCCAGCAGCCTAGAGGACAGCTCGTATCAGCCCCAGCATTTT. It specifies CASSLEDSSYQPQHF.